Below are 24 T cell receptor beta chains sequenced from a single sample in a study of T and B cells in COVID-19 patients. BIOMED2 TRB-A/B primer pools were used in multiplex TRB PCR. TCRdb ran MiXCR on the multiplex PCR reads and lists one entry per CDR3 protein. The table records some 11,000 distinct CDR3 sequences, more than 30% of them present only once. Each TRB amplification used roughly 230-550 ng of genomic DNA from blood. The sample taken for sequencing was blood. These receptors all stem from a human donor with active COVID-19.

The CDR3 is CASSLVAGTVQETQYF. Here the CDR3 DNA reads TGTGCCAGCAGCTTAGTGGCCGGGACAGTCCAAGAGACCCAGTACTTC. The V and J genes are TRBV13 and TRBJ2-5, with 7 bases matching TRBD1. The germline CDR1 and CDR2 sequences are PRHDT and FYEKMQ (reference sequence). Trimming at V came to 1 base and at J to 1 base, leaving 6 bases not matched to a gene. The CDR3 covers 16 residues.

V usage is TRBV24-1 and J usage is TRBJ2-5; 9 nucleotides align to TRBD1. Germline V gene sequence: CDR1 KGHDR, CDR2 SFDVKD. With 4 bases clipped from V and 4 bases from J, the junction kept 6 bases outside the gene matches. The CDR3 is 15 amino acids. For the CDR3, the DNA is TGTGCCACCAGTGACCGTCGACAGGGGGGAGAGACCCAGTACTTC. This encodes CATSDRRQGGETQYF.

The chain combines TRBV7-9 with TRBJ2-1, with 9 bases aligning to TRBD1. CDR1 is SEHNR and CDR2 is FQNEAQ in the germline V gene (reference sequence). The CDR3 has 16 amino acids. The ends lost 3 bases at V and 4 bases at J; junction bases unmatched: 7. In DNA form, the CDR3 reads TGTGCCAGCAGCTTGCTACAGGGGGCGCGGTACAATGAGCAGTTCTTC. Its protein product is CASSLLQGARYNEQFF.

This clonotype was seen only a few times. This sequence joins TRBV7-9 and TRBJ2-7, with D possibly TRBD1 on 6 matching bases. This CDR3 region has 12 residues. Trimming left V 8 bases short and J 2 bases short, with 10 bases between. Germline V gene data show CDR1 as SEHNR and CDR2 as FQNEAQ (reference sequence). The CDR3 coding sequence is TGTGCCAGCGCGACAGGCACCTACGAGCAGTACTTC. Its translation is CASATGTYEQYF.

The count of this clonotype is one. V and J are TRBV7-6 and TRBJ2-1, with 11 bases lining up with TRBD2. Germline CDR1 reads SGHVS; CDR2 reads FNYEAQ. The V and J ends lost 5 bases and 1 base, in that order; junction bases with no gene match: 4. CDR3 length: 16 residues. Here the CDR3 DNA reads TGTGCCAGCAGCGCCAGGACTAGCGGGTCCTACAATGAGCAGTTCTTC. It yields the protein CASSARTSGSYNEQFF.

The chain carries TRBV5-1 and TRBJ2-3; 11 nucleotides match TRBD2. The CDR3 totals 16 residues. J lost 0 bases, V lost 4 bases, and 4 bases had no gene match. The V gene's germline CDR1 is SGHRS and CDR2 YFSETQ. The CDR3 DNA is TGCGCCAGCAGCCCGGGACTAGCGGAGAGCACAGATACGCAGTATTTT. It is translated as CASSPGLAESTDTQYF.

V gene TRBV5-1 combines with J gene TRBJ2-7, with 7 bases lining up with TRBD2. CDR1 and CDR2 from the germline V gene are SGHRS and YFSETQ. The CDR3 is 12 amino acids. The V segment lost 4 bases and the J segment 6 bases; nucleotides outside the gene matches: 4. The CDR3 bases are TGCGCCAGCAGCGTATCGGGGGGCGAGCAGTACTTC. Amino acids: CASSVSGGEQYF. The full variable domain, its missing parts supplied by reference TRBV5-1 and TRBJ2-7, is KAGVTQTPRYLIKTRGQQVTLSCSPISGHRSVSWYQQTPGQGLQFLFEYFSETQRNKGNFPGRFSGRQFSNSRSEMNVSTLELGDSALYLCASSVSGGEQYFGPGTRLTVT.

J is TRBJ1-5 and V is TRBV24-1; 8 positions agree with TRBD1. Germline V gives CDR1 KGHDR, CDR2 SFDVKD. Losses at the gene ends were 4 bases for V and 1 base for J; bases not matched to a gene: 5. The CDR3 is 16 residues long. CDR3: CATSDSRQGSNQPQHF. The CDR3 DNA sequence: TGTGCCACCAGTGACTCGAGACAGGGGAGCAATCAGCCCCAGCATTTT.

The chain is built from TRBV27 and TRBJ1-2, with a tentative D call TRBD1 (5 bases). Per germline, CDR1 MNHEY and CDR2 SMNVEV (reference sequence). The CDR3 loop spans 15 amino acids. Between the trimmed V and J ends, which lost 4 bases and 6 bases, there was a span of 18 bases. CDR3 loop: CASSSVGGGTDGYTF. In DNA form, the CDR3 reads TGTGCCAGCAGTTCCGTAGGCGGGGGAACGGATGGCTACACCTTC.

This clonotype was picked up a small number of times. V usage is TRBV19 and J usage is TRBJ1-3; a possible D gene is TRBD1 (5 bases). The CDR3 sequence is 17 residues long. V was cut by 2 bases and J by 0 bases, with 14 bases left in between. Germline CDR1 reads LNHDA; CDR2 reads SQIVND (reference sequence). The CDR3 coding sequence is TGTGCCAGTAGTATATCTGGGGGACGGACCTCTGGAAACACCATATATTTT. Protein: CASSISGGRTSGNTIYF.

Relative to its sample, this clonotype is medium-sized. This chain connects TRBV19 to TRBJ1-4; no clear D. Germline-derived CDR1 and CDR2 are LNHDA and SQIVND (reference sequence). This CDR3 spans 16 amino acids. V shed 3 bases and J shed 2 bases, with 13 bases lying between them. This CDR3 reads CASSMGLYSTNEKLFF. In DNA, the CDR3 is TGTGCCAGTAGTATGGGCCTGTATTCGACTAATGAAAAACTGTTTTTT.

This clonotype is categorized as medium-sized. The genes are TRBV29-1 and TRBJ1-1; a possible D gene is TRBD1 (5 bases). Germline CDR1 and CDR2: SQVTM and ANQGSEA. The CDR3 sequence is 14 residues long. Trimming removed 7 bases at V and 1 base at J, with 16 bases between. CDR3 sequence reads: CSAVLPGSNTEAFF. CDR3 in DNA: TGCAGCGCAGTACTTCCAGGGTCGAACACTGAAGCTTTCTTT.

CDR3 residues: CASIPTKPGGYTF. The CDR3 DNA follows: TGTGCCAGCATTCCGACCAAACCGGGCGGCTACACCTTC. The chain links TRBV6-5 to TRBJ1-2, with D uncertain. This CDR3 has 13 residues. Germline-derived CDR1 and CDR2 are MNHEY and SVGAGI. V lost 7 bases and J 8 bases, leaving 17 bases between the germline ends.

J is TRBJ1-2 and V is TRBV29-1; D ambiguous. This CDR3 is 13 amino acids long. Looked up from germline, CDR1 is SQVTM and CDR2 is ANQGSEA. The V and J ends lost 7 bases and 6 bases respectively, with 18 bases between them. The CDR3 here is CSANRGYNHGYTF. CDR3 sequence (DNA): TGCAGCGCAAACCGCGGGTACAACCATGGCTACACCTTC. The full variable domain, rest sourced from reference TRBV29-1 and TRBJ1-2, is SAVISQKPSRDICQRGTSLTIQCQVDSQVTMMFWYRQQPGQSLTLIATANQGSEATYESGFVIDKFPISRPNLTFSTLTVSNMSPEDSSIYLCSANRGYNHGYTFGSGTRLTVV.

By frequency in the sample, this clonotype is medium-sized. V usage is TRBV18 and J usage is TRBJ2-7; 8 positions match TRBD2. The CDR3 consists of 14 residues. V shed 3 bases and J 3 bases; nucleotides not matched to a gene: 4. Germline V gene data show CDR1 as KGHSH and CDR2 as LQKENI. CDR3 sequence reads: CASSPREGNYEQYF. The CDR3 nucleotides are TGTGCCAGCTCACCTCGGGAGGGGAACTACGAGCAGTACTTC. Supplemented by reference TRBV18 and TRBJ2-7, the full variable domain reads NAGVMQNPRHLVRRRGQEARLRCSPMKGHSHVYWYRQLPEEGLKFMVYLQKENIIDESGMPKERFSAEFPKEGPSILRIQQVVRGDSAAYFCASSPREGNYEQYFGPGTRLTVT.

This clonotype showed up just a few times. This chain connects TRBV7-6 to TRBJ1-2; 8 bases are shared with TRBD1. Germline V gene sequence: CDR1 SGHVS, CDR2 FNYEAQ. The CDR3 runs 14 residues. Losses at the gene ends were 1 base for V and 3 bases for J; bases not matched to a gene: 1. The CDR3 DNA reads as TGTGCCAGCAGCTTAGGGGGACAGGACTATGGCTACACCTTC. This encodes CASSLGGQDYGYTF.

This clonotype was detected only a few times. The CDR3 DNA sequence: TGTGCCAGCAGTTTAAGGGGGCTAGGCTATGAAAAACTGTTTTTT. This gives the protein CASSLRGLGYEKLFF. This sequence joins TRBV12-3 or TRBV12-4 and TRBJ1-4; 7 nucleotides match TRBD1. CDR3 length: 15 amino acids. The ends lost 2 bases at V and 6 bases at J; junction bases unmatched: 6.

This clonotype turned up a few times. The genes are TRBV12-3 or TRBV12-4 and TRBJ1-2; D is uncertain. The CDR3 runs 12 residues. V lost 8 bases and J 2 bases, leaving 9 bases between the germline ends. The CDR3 nucleotides read TGTGCCAGCCTTACCGGCAACTATGGCTACACCTTC. Translating it yields CASLTGNYGYTF.

This clonotype appeared a few times. J is TRBJ2-7 and V is TRBV10-3; TRBD1 matches at 8 bases. The V gene end was trimmed by 3 bases and the J gene end by 3 bases; junction bases not matched to a gene: 7. Germline assignment: CDR1 ENHRY and CDR2 SYGVKD. This CDR3 region has 15 residues. As DNA, the CDR3 is TGTGCCATCAGTGAAAGGACAGGGAGAATCTACGAGCAGTACTTC. Translated, it gives CAISERTGRIYEQYF.

This clonotype was found a few times. This chain links TRBV6-2 or TRBV6-3 with TRBJ1-1; D gene ambiguous. V lost 2 bases to trimming and J lost 6 bases, with 19 bases between them. There are 16 residues in the CDR3. Germline-derived CDR1 and CDR2 are MNHEY and SVGEGT. The CDR3 nucleotides read TGTGCCAGCAGTTACCCCATGGCAGCAAGGTTACCTGAAGCTTTCTTT. Amino acids: CASSYPMAARLPEAFF.

This sequence joins TRBV20-1 and TRBJ2-3; 12 nucleotides align to TRBD2. This CDR3 has 17 amino acids. Per germline, CDR1 DFQATT and CDR2 SNEGSKA (reference sequence). With 5 bases clipped from V and 6 bases from J, the junction kept 15 bases outside the gene matches. CDR3 protein: CSAPPASSGGAGDTQYF. CDR3 coding DNA: TGCAGTGCTCCCCCAGCCTCTAGCGGGGGGGCCGGGGATACGCAGTATTTT.

This clonotype has only a few counts. The V call is TRBV18, the J call TRBJ1-1; no clear D. The CDR3 loop spans 15 amino acids. Germline V gene sequence: CDR1 KGHSH, CDR2 LQKENI. Trimming cost V 3 bases and J 1 base, with 12 bases left between them. This CDR3 reads CASSPPRSRNTEAFF. The CDR3 nucleotides read TGTGCCAGCTCACCTCCCCGATCTCGGAACACTGAAGCTTTCTTT.

This chain uses TRBV20-1 with TRBJ1-4; 9 bases are a match to TRBD1. There are 14 residues in the CDR3. Trimming removed 6 bases from V and 8 bases from J; junction bases left unmatched: 10. Germline-derived CDR1 and CDR2 are DFQATT and SNEGSKA (reference sequence). CDR3 amino acids: CSAPPRTGEEKLFF. CDR3 sequence (DNA): TGCAGTGCCCCCCCCCGGACAGGGGAAGAAAAACTGTTTTTT.

This clonotype is labeled medium-sized. The junction differs from germline at one of its ends, possibly a read error. This chain uses TRBV27 with TRBJ1-2; no reliable D call. CDR3 length: 11 amino acids. CDR1 and CDR2 (germline): MNHEY, SMNVEV (reference sequence). CDR3 protein: CASSGIYVYTF. The CDR3, as DNA: TGTGCCAGCAGTGGGATTTATGTCTACACCTTC.